The text below deals with one T cell receptor beta chain. Its antigen is still unknown. The junction and the germline gene differ at one end; a read error may be behind it. These data belong to a study of blood T cell repertoires in COVID-19 (dated by TCRdb to the early 2020s). Regarding the complete study: The collaborator samples originated in the United States, Italy and Spain and spanned the acute and convalescent phases of COVID-19. Samples were obtained from the ongoing ImmuneRACE study (first 160 participants) and from about 1,300 subjects provided by 6 global collaborators. The repertoires were made available in a free public database intended to serve as a resource for research on the immune response to SARS-CoV-2. Where HLA class I and class II types were available, the types were taken from metadata supplied by the sample provider, not from assay-based typing. The prospective study material was composed of cDNA or gDNA derived from T cells, B-cell-depleted T cells, or PBMCs. A de-identified subject ID, COVID-19 status, age in years and sex were almost always included in the sample metadata. Subjects who had been exposed to COVID-19, were actively infected with it, or had recovered from it provided the deeply sampled blood TCRbeta repertoires that made up the dataset. Summary of the overall study and its limitations: The amount of clinical and demographic metadata varied by source and participant and was provided uncurated.

CDR1 is given as SEHNR and CDR2 as FQNEAQ, both from the germline V gene (reference sequence). The CDR3 has 12 amino acids, counting the end cysteine and phenylalanine. The CDR3 DNA has 36 bases and is translated from base 1. Each collaborating institution followed its own protocols to collect whole blood in K2EDTA tubes. For TCRbeta analysis, collaborators shipped samples as frozen whole blood, isolated PBMCs, or DNA extracted from either of those sample types. The immunoSEQ Assay, a bias-controlled multiplex PCR, was used to amplify TCRbeta CDR3 regions from genomic DNA. For the original study's pipeline: The number of nucleated cells in each sample was estimated by amplification of reference gene primers within the assay. Sequence reads were collapsed and filtered to measure the absolute abundance of every unique TCRbeta CDR3 rearrangement. For each sample, productive Simpson clonality was calculated as the square root of Simpson's diversity index over productive rearrangements. What TCRdb holds here is the immuneACCESS table cut down to in-frame rearrangements. Part of the clones is not present; checked against another copy, under half of the missing clones reflect an unresolved V gene, and the others are unexplained. V and J calls and clone size are those listed in that table; D and trimming were worked out from the DNA. This sample has approximately 200,000 clones in its table, and less than 90% of those were observed once. The top ten clonotypes cover 1.7% of the sample.

This clonotype originated in a man between 65 and 79 years old with acute or convalescent COVID-19. The rearranged segments are TRBV7-9 and TRBJ2-1; TRBD2 aligns with 10 central bases. What was sequenced was peripheral blood. This receptor has the CDR3 CASSLEASGGLF. The DNA is as follows: TGTGCCAGCAGCTTAGAGGCTAGCGGGGGCCTCTTC.